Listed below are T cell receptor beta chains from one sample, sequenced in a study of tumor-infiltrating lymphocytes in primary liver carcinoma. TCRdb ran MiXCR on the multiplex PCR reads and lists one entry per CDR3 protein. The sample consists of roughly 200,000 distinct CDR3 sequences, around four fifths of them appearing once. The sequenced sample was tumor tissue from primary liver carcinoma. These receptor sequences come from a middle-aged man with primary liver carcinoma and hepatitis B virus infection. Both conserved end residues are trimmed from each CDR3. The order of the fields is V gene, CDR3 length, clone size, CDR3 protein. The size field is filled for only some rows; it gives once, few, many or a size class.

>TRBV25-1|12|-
ASSELGTQSEQF
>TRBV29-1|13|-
NVRAGWGMNTDAF
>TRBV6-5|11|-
ASGESSNQPQH
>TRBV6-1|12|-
ASSEQATQNIQY
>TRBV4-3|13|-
ASSQSPGRSYGYT
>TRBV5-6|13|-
ASSLRAGVPNIQY
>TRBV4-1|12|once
ASSRTRNTRELF
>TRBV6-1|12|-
ASSGRAQLETHY
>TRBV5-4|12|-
ASYLGGGKNEQF
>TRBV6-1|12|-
ASDRGSSQNILY
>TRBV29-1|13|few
SGAPGWAINTEVF
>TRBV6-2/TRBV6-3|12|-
ATSSPRDSETQY
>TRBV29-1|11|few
SGRRGEDTEAF
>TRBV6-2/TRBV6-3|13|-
ASNYIASGQLEQF
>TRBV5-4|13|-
ANSRDGNSYPPQR
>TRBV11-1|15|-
VNCFPGTSGTKNIQY
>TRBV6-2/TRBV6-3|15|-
ASCTGRRISSYNEQL
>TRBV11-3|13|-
VSSLDLGVAYPQH
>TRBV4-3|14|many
ASSQERRNRFYEQY
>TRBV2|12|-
ASKGQGGHNEQS
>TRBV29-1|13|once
SVEGDRGLAENQY
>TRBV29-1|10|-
NVTGDYNEQF
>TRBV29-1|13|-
GVDGTSGRAWEQF
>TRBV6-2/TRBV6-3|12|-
ASSLLDRVHTQY
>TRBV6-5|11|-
SSSYPGAETQY
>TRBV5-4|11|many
ASSLQGTDTQY
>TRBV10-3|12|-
TISEGGSTDTQY
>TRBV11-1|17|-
TSNSGGSSVGAHTYTQY
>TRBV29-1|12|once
SVFGPGPTRELF
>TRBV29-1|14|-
SVRGLAGRRADAQY
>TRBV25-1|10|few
VSSLGGTAAF
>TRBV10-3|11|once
ITRDSQAYEQY
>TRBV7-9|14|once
ASSSRLAGGSYKQY